This T cell receptor beta chain was recorded in a study of CD8 T cells in ankylosing spondylitis. Broader study findings: With a CD8+ phenotype, disease-linked clones were relatively rare in peripheral blood. There was a TCR beta motif, made of eight highly homologous variants, that appeared characteristic of ankylosing spondylitis blood.

In its sample, this clonotype was seen a few times. Its target is unknown. V gave up 10 bases and J gave up 0 bases, with 17 bases separating them. The CDR3 sequence is 15 residues long. Germline CDR1 and CDR2: SGHAT and FQNNGV. TCR beta libraries were made by quantitative 5'-RACE with molecular barcodes. TCRdb re-derived calls from the 5' RACE reads in MiXCR, one entry per CDR3 protein. The data contain more than 200,000 distinct CDR3 sequences, 20% to 30% of them seen just once; the ten biggest clones take up around 0.64%. The origin of this receptor is a male donor with ankylosing spondylitis or in good health (not recorded which). V is TRBV11-2 and J is TRBJ2-3, with D tentatively TRBD2 (6 bases). Sequenced: blood, either unsorted or a sorted T cell fraction (not recorded which). The CDR3 nucleotides are TGTGCCACCGACCAAATCCGGGGGAGCACAGATACGCAGTATTTT. Translating gives CATDQIRGSTDTQYF. The complete variable domain, with remaining parts taken from reference TRBV11-2 and TRBJ2-3, reads EAGVAQSPRYKIIEKRQSVAFWCNPISGHATLYWYQQILGQGPKLLIQFQNNGVVDDSQLPKDRFSAERLKGVDSTLKIQPAKLEDSAVYLCATDQIRGSTDTQYFGPGTRLTVL.